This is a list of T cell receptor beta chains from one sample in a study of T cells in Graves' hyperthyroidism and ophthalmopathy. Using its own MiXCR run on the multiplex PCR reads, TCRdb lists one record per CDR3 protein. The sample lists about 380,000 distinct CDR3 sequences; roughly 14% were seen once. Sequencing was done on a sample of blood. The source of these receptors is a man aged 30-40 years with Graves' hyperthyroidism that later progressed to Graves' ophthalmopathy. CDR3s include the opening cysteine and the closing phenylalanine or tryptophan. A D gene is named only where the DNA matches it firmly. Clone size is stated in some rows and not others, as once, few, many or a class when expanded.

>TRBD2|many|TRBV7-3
CASSLGRAKTQYF
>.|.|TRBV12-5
CASGLIGLSPLHF
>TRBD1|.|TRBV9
CASSVKNRGPLNTGELFF
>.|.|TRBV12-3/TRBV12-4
CASSLGSRKDTGELFF
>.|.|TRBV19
CASSPGWGSIYEQYF
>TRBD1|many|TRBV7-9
CASSHTGTGEETQYF
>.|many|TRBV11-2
CASSSPLRGPSYEQYF
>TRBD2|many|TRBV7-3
CASSSPSGGANTGELFF
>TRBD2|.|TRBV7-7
CASSLNRGGNTDTQYF
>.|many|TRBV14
CASSRNQGNIDYGYTF
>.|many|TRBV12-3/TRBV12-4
CASRTTKGHSGNTIYF
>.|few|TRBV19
CASSIWGNQPQHF
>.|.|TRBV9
CASSEGPTSYEQYF
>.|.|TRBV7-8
CASSLLEQETQYF
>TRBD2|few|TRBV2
CASSSGDGDTQYF
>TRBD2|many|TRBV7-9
CASSLNGGADEQYF
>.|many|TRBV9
CASSVGGPYEQYF
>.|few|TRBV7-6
CASSLISGGVHNSPLHF
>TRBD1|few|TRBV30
CAWTRGYTGELFF
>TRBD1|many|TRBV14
CASSQDWTGSQPQHF
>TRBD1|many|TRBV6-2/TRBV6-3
CASSSFPGQGDYGYTF
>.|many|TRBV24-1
CATSETVTDTQYF
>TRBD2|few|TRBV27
CASSLSRGASGSTDTQYF
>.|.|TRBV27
CASSPGGIEAFF
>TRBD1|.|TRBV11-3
CASSLDRQGAFGVTEAFF
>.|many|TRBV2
CASSLQGPAEKLFF
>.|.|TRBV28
CASRTFLNEQYF
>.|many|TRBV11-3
CASSSGDYGYTF
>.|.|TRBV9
CASSESRDRGTQYF
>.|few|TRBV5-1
CASSPPLGRIIEQFF
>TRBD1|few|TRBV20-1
CSARDQGAWEQYF
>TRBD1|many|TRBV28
CASSPTGLNTEAFF
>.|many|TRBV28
CASSLRYGPEAFF
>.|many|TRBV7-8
CASSLEVRPNTEAFF
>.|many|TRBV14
CASSPGGTANTGELFF
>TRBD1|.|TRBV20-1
CSARDPGTGGFGELFF
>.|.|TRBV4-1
CASSQVMGELFF
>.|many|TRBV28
CASSSKFSDSYEQYF
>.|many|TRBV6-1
CASSEELERFLANYGYTF
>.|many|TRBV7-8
CASSLLGATNEKLFF
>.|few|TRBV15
CATSRLADLYNEQFF
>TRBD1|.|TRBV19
CASSIDPGQAVSGANVLTF
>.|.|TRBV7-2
CASSQGAPNSPLHF
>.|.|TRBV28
CASSLPKRTSGYTF
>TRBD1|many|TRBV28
CASTGDSYGYTF
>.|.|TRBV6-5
CASSSRPVQETQYF
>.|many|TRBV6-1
CASSLRRGGFSNQPQHF
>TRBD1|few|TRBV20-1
CSARQGWWEAFF
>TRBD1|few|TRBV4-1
CASSQIWTGLMNTEAFF
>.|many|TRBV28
CASSLPTTGFGEKLFF
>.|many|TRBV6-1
CASSFLRGGHNQPQHF
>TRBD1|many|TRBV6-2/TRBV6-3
CASSPGQGASNQPQHF
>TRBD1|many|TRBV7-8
CASSLGQQGGQPQHF
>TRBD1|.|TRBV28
CASRGIGGSYKQYF
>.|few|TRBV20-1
CSGGPQETQYF
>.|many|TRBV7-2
CASSPSIADTQYF
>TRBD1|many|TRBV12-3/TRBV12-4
CASSFSLTGSRGQPQHF
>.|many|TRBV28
CASRSPGPPTGENIQYF
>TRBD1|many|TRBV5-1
CASVTTTGSTGELFF